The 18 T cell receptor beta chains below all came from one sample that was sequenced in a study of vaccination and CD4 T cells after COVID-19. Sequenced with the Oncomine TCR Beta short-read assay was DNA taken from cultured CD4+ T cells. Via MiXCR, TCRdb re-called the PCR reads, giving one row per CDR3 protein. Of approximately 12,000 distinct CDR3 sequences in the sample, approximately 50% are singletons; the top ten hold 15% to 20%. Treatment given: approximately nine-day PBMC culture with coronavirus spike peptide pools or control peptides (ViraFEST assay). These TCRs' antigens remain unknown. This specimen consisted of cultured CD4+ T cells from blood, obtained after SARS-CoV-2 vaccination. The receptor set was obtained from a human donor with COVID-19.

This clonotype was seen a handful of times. DNA for the CDR3: TGTGCCAGCTTCACAGAGACCCTCGGTCGCGGCTACACCTTC. It is translated as CASFTETLGRGYTF. The J gene is TRBJ1-2, the V gene TRBV6-1; D gene unclear. The V gene's germline CDR1 is MNHNS and CDR2 SASEGT. The CDR3 has 14 residues. With 8 bases removed from V and 8 bases from J, the gap between germline ends came to 21 bases.

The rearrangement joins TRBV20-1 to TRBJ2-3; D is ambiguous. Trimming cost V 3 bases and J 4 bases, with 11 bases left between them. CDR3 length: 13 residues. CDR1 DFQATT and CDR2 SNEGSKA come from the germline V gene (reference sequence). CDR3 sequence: CSARSPTADTQYF. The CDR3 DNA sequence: TGCAGTGCTAGGTCACCAACGGCAGATACGCAGTATTTT.

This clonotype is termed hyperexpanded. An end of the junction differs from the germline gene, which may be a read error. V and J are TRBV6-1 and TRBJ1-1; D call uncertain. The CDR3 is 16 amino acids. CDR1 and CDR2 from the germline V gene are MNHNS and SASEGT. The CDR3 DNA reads TGTGCCAGCACTGAAAGGTGGCAGGTCTCGAACACTGAAGCTTTCTTT. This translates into CASTERWQVSNTEAFF.

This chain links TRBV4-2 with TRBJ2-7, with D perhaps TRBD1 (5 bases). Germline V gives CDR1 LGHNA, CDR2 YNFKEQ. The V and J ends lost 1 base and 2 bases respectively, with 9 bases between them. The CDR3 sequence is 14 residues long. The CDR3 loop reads CASSQGQGTYEQYF. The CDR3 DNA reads TGTGCCAGCAGCCAAGGGCAGGGCACCTACGAGCAGTACTTC.

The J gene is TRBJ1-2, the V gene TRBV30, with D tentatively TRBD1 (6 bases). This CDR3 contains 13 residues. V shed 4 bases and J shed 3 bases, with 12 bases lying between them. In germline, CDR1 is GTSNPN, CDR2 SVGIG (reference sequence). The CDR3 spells CAWNEQGYYGYTF. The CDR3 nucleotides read TGTGCCTGGAATGAACAGGGTTACTATGGCTACACCTTC.

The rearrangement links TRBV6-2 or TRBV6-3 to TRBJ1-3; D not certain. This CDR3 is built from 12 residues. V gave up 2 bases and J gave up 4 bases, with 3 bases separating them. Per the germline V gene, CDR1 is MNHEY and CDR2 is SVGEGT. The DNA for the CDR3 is TGTGCCAGCAGTTACCCGGGAAACACCATATATTTT. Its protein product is CASSYPGNTIYF.

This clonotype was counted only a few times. CDR3 nucleotides: TGTGCCAGCAGTTTATTTACCGGGGAGCTGTTTTTT. It yields the protein CASSLFTGELFF. The chain joins TRBV28 to TRBJ2-2, with D hard to call. The CDR3 is 12 amino acids. Germline loops: CDR1 MDHEN, CDR2 SYDVKM. V gave up 1 base and J gave up 5 bases, with 2 bases separating them.

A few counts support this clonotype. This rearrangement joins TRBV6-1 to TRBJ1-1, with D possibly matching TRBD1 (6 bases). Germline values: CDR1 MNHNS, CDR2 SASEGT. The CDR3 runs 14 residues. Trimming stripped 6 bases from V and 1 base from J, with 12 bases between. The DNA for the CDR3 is TGTGCCAGCAGCCAAAGGACAGCGAACACTGAAGCTTTCTTT. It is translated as CASSQRTANTEAFF.

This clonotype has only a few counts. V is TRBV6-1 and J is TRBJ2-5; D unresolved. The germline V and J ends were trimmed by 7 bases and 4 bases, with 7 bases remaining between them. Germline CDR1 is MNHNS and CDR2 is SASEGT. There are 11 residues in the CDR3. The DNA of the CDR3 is TGTGCCAGCATCTACCGAGAGACCCAGTACTTC. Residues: CASIYRETQYF.

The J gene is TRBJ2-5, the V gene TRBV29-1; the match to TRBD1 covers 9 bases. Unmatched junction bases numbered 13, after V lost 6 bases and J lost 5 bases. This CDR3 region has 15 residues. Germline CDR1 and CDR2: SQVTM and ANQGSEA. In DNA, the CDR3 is TGCAGCGTCGGGTTCGGGACAGGGACGGGGGAGACCCAGTACTTC. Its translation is CSVGFGTGTGETQYF.

The CDR3: CASSYEAGGRYNEQFF. CDR3 bases: TGCGCCAGCAGCTACGAAGCGGGGGGCAGGTACAATGAGCAGTTCTTC. V and J are TRBV4-1 and TRBJ2-1; 9 nucleotides align to TRBD2. With V trimmed by 5 bases and J by 4 bases, 9 bases remained unmatched. The germline CDR1 and CDR2 sequences are MGHRA and YSYEKL. The CDR3 contains 16 residues.

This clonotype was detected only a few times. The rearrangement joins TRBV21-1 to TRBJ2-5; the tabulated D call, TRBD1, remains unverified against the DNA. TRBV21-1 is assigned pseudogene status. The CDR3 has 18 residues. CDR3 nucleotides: TGTGCCAGCAGCAAAAGGGCATCGAGGGGACAGGGACAAGAGACCCAGTACTTC. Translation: CASSKRASRGQGQETQYF.

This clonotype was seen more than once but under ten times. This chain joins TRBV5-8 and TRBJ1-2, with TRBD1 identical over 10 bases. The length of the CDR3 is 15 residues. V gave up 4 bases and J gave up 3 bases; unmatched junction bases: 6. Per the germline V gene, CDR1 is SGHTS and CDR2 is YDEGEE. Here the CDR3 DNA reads TGTGCCAGCAGCCTGGGACAGGGGTGGGACTATGGCTACACCTTC. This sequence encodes CASSLGQGWDYGYTF. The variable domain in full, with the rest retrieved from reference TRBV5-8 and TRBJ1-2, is EAGVTQSPTHLIKTRGQQATLRCSPISGHTSVYWYQQALGLGLQFLLWYDEGEERNRGNFPPRFSGRQFPNYSSELNVNALELEDSALYLCASSLGQGWDYGYTFGSGTRLTVV.

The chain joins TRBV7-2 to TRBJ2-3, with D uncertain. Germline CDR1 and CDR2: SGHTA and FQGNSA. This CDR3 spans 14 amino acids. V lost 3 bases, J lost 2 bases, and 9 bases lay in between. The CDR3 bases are TGTGCCAGCAGCTTCTTGGGCCCCACAGATACGCAGTATTTT. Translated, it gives CASSFLGPTDTQYF.

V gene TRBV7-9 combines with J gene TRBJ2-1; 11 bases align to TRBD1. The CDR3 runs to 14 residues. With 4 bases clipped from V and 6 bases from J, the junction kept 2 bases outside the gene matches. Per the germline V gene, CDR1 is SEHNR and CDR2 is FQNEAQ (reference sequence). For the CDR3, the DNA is TGTGCCAGCAGCTCCGGACAGGGGGCCAATGAGCAGTTCTTC. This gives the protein CASSSGQGANEQFF.

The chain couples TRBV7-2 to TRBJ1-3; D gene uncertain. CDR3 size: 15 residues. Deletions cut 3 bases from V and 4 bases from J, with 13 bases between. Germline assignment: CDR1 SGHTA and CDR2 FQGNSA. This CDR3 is CASSFEAAVGNTIYF. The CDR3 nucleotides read TGTGCCAGCAGCTTCGAGGCAGCGGTGGGAAACACCATATATTTT.

In DNA, the CDR3 is TGCAGCGTTGCTGAAGGGTATGGCTACACCTTC. It encodes CSVAEGYGYTF. The chain carries TRBV29-1 and TRBJ1-2, with D unresolved. The CDR3 has 11 amino acids. Germline CDR1 and CDR2: SQVTM and ANQGSEA. With 4 bases removed from V and 5 bases from J, the gap between germline ends came to 8 bases.

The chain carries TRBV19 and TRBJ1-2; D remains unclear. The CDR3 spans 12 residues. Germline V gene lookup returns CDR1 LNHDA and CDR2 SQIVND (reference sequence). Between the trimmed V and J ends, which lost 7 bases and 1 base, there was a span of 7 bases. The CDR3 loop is CASTKDNYGYTF. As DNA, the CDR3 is TGTGCCAGTACCAAGGATAACTATGGCTACACCTTC.